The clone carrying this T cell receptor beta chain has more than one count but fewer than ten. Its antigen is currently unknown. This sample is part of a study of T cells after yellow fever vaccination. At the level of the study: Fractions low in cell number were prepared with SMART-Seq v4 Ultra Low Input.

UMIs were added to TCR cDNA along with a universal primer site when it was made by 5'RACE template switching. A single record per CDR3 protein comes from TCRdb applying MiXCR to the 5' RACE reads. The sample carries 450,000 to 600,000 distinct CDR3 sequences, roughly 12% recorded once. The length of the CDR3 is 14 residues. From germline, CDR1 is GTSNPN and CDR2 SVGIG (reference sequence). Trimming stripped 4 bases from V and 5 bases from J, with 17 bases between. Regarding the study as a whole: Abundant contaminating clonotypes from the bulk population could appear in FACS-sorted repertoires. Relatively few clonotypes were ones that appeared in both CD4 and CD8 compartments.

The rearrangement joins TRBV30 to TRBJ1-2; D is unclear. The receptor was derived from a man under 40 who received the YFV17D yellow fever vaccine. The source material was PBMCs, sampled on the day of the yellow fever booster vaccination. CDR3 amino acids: CAWNPGGLGYGYTF. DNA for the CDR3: TGTGCCTGGAATCCAGGAGGGCTGGGGTATGGCTACACCTTC.